Below, 15 T cell receptor beta chains from the same sample are listed, as sequenced in a study of T cell responses to AZD1222 COVID-19 vaccine. The data were produced by immunoSEQ multiplex PCR, yet TCRdb's version contains in-frame clones alone and is incomplete. The sample has 89,000 or so clones; just over 90% are singletons. Sequencing used peripheral blood, obtained 28 days after the second AZD1222 dose. The receptors were sampled from an adult who received the AZD1222 COVID-19 vaccine.

The genes are TRBV29-1 and TRBJ2-5; 9 bases match TRBD2. The J segment lost 4 bases and the V segment lost 3 bases, leaving 15 bases of the junction unmatched. CDR3 length: 17 residues. Germline loops: CDR1 SQVTM, CDR2 ANQGSEA. CDR3 in amino acids: CSVEWSSGVLWGETQYF. CDR3 sequence (DNA): TGCAGCGTTGAGTGGTCTAGCGGGGTTCTCTGGGGAGAGACCCAGTACTTC.

The chain is built from TRBV28 and TRBJ2-1, with TRBD2 as a possible D gene (5 bases). The CDR3 loop spans 13 amino acids. The germline V gene has CDR1 MDHEN and CDR2 SYDVKM. The V end lost 4 bases, the J end lost 7 bases, and 11 bases lay between the germline ends. The CDR3 spells CASSSASRNEQFF. CDR3 coding DNA: TGTGCCAGCAGTTCGGCTAGCAGGAATGAGCAGTTCTTC.

The chain carries TRBV9 and TRBJ2-2; 11 bases line up with TRBD1. Per the germline V gene, CDR1 is SGDLS and CDR2 is YYNGEE. V was clipped by 4 bases and J by 5 bases; unmatched bases: 4. The length of the CDR3 is 15 residues. In DNA, the CDR3 is TGTGCCAGCAGCAAAGGACAGGGGGCGACCGGGGAGCTGTTTTTT. This translates into CASSKGQGATGELFF.

V and J are TRBV28 and TRBJ1-1, with D possibly TRBD1 on 5 matching bases. V was clipped by 2 bases and J by 3 bases, with 19 bases between them. Germline lookup yields CDR1 MDHEN and CDR2 SYDVKM. CDR3 size: 17 residues. CDR3 amino acids: CASSLLGALSPDTEAFF. For the CDR3, the DNA is TGTGCCAGCAGTTTACTAGGGGCCCTCTCCCCGGACACTGAAGCTTTCTTT.

The J gene is TRBJ2-3, the V gene TRBV5-5, with D maybe TRBD2 (6 bases). Trimming cost V 0 bases and J 3 bases, with 11 bases left between them. CDR1 and CDR2 (germline): SGHKS, YYEKEE (reference sequence). The CDR3 loop spans 15 amino acids. The CDR3 reads CASSLDGLATDTQYF. In DNA form, the CDR3 reads TGTGCCAGCAGCTTGGATGGTCTAGCGACAGATACGCAGTATTTT.

The chain carries TRBV6-4 and TRBJ1-1; unclear D gene. V was cut by 4 bases and J by 1 base, with 10 bases left in between. Germline lookup yields CDR1 MRHNA and CDR2 SNTAGT. The CDR3 is 14 amino acids. CDR3 region: CASSAGVTNTEAFF. Here the CDR3 DNA reads TGTGCCAGCAGTGCGGGAGTCACGAACACTGAAGCTTTCTTT.

The CDR3 DNA is TGTGCCAGCAGCCAAGGAGGGTTGTTAGCTTTCTTT. Translating gives CASSQGGLLAFF. The chain couples TRBV3-1 (or the pseudogene TRBV3-2) to TRBJ1-1; D remains ambiguous. With 1 base removed from V and 10 bases from J, the gap between germline ends came to 10 bases. This CDR3 has 12 amino acids. Germline CDR1 reads LGHDT; CDR2 reads YNNKEL (reference sequence).

The chain couples TRBV6-6 to TRBJ1-5; the D is unclear. Trimming cost V 6 bases and J 0 bases, with 12 bases left between them. CDR3 size: 15 residues. CDR1 is MNHNY and CDR2 is SVGAGI in the germline V gene (reference sequence). The CDR3 sequence: CASRAGHSSNQPQHF. As DNA, the CDR3 is TGTGCCAGCAGGGCCGGGCACTCTAGCAATCAGCCCCAGCATTTT.

J is TRBJ2-7 and V is TRBV19; D may be TRBD1 (5 bases). Between the trimmed V and J ends, which lost 1 base and 5 bases, there was a span of 15 bases. The CDR3 loop spans 15 amino acids. Germline loops: CDR1 LNHDA, CDR2 SQIVND (reference sequence). CDR3 sequence reads: CASSIVSATVNEQYF. CDR3 sequence (DNA): TGTGCCAGTAGTATAGTTTCCGCGACAGTAAACGAGCAGTACTTC.

The chain has TRBV15 and TRBJ2-7; D is uncertain. The germline V and J ends were trimmed by 1 base and 3 bases, with 10 bases remaining between them. Germline lookup yields CDR1 LNHNV and CDR2 YYDKDF (reference sequence). The CDR3 runs to 14 residues. The chain's CDR3 is CATSRVQERYEQYF. The CDR3 nucleotides are TGTGCCACCAGCAGAGTCCAGGAGCGCTACGAGCAGTACTTC.

V is TRBV25-1 and J is TRBJ1-1, with D perhaps matching TRBD1 (6 bases). The CDR3 is 15 residues long. CDR1 MGHDK and CDR2 SYGVNS come from the germline V gene. Between the trimmed V and J ends, which lost 6 bases and 0 bases, there was a span of 14 bases. The CDR3 loop is CASRSLQGMNTEAFF. The CDR3 nucleotides read TGTGCCAGCAGGAGCCTACAGGGAATGAACACTGAAGCTTTCTTT.

The chain has TRBV28 and TRBJ1-5; D may be TRBD1 (5 bases). The CDR3 contains 15 residues. V was cut by 4 bases and J by 4 bases, with 14 bases left in between. In germline, CDR1 is MDHEN, CDR2 SYDVKM. CDR3 residues: CASSSRTGQNQPQHF. In nucleotides, the CDR3 is TGTGCCAGCAGTTCCAGGACGGGGCAAAATCAGCCCCAGCATTTT. The variable domain in full, with the rest retrieved from reference TRBV28 and TRBJ1-5, is DVKVTQSSRYLVKRTGEKVFLECVQDMDHENMFWYRQDPGLGLRLIYFSYDVKMKEKGDIPEGYSVSREKKERFSLILESASTNQTSMYLCASSSRTGQNQPQHFGDGTRLSIL.

V and J are TRBV5-1 and TRBJ2-1; 11 bases line up with TRBD2. Germline lookup yields CDR1 SGHRS and CDR2 YFSETQ. The J segment lost 7 bases and the V segment lost 1 base, leaving 7 bases of the junction unmatched. The CDR3 runs 16 residues. CDR3 residues: CASSLIAGGPGNEQFF. CDR3 sequence (DNA): TGCGCCAGCAGCTTGATAGCGGGAGGGCCAGGGAATGAGCAGTTCTTC.

The chain employs TRBV30 and TRBJ2-2, with D perhaps matching TRBD2 (5 bases). Germline assignment: CDR1 GTSNPN and CDR2 SVGIG (reference sequence). The V end lost 0 bases, the J end lost 6 bases, and 11 bases lay between the germline ends. This CDR3 has 14 amino acids. CDR3 bases: TGTGCCTGGAGTGTGGGTAGCGCGGCCGGGGAGCTGTTTTTT. This translates into CAWSVGSAAGELFF.

V gene TRBV9 combines with J gene TRBJ2-1; D uncertain. In germline, CDR1 is SGDLS, CDR2 YYNGEE. The CDR3 is 14 residues long. Trimming left V 4 bases short and J 10 bases short, with 18 bases between. The CDR3 region is CASSPPGSTGEQFF. CDR3 DNA: TGTGCCAGCAGCCCCCCGGGTAGCACCGGGGAGCAGTTCTTC.